Listed below are T cell receptor beta chains from one sample, sequenced in a study of cytomegalovirus exposure and HLA in healthy donors. Using immunoSEQ multiplex PCR, the repertoire was profiled, and TCRdb retains in-frame clones only, with some absent. The sample holds about 160,000 clones, 70% to 85% seen once. The sample taken for sequencing was PBMCs. Every receptor here comes from a young man in good health and CMV-seropositive. Each CDR3 is given with its conserved first and last residue. D genes are given only for firm matches. Rows give clone size only sometimes, using once, few, many, or a class for an expanded clone.

V gene: TRBV6-6
J gene: TRBJ2-7
CDR3 length: 12
D gene: -
clone size: -
CDR3 protein: CASKTGTGEQYF
CDR3 DNA: TGTGCCAGCAAGACCGGTACAGGTGAGCAGTACTTC

V gene: TRBV27
J gene: TRBJ2-3
CDR3 length: 12
D gene: -
clone size: -
CDR3 protein: CASSPTGDTQYF
CDR3 DNA: TGTGCCAGCAGTCCGACGGGTGATACGCAGTATTTT

V gene: TRBV28
J gene: TRBJ1-3
CDR3 length: 13
D gene: -
clone size: -
CDR3 protein: CASSSGSGNTIYF
CDR3 DNA: TGTGCCAGCAGTTCGGGGTCTGGAAACACCATATATTTT

V gene: TRBV5-4
J gene: TRBJ2-2
CDR3 length: 13
D gene: -
clone size: -
CDR3 protein: CASSQARTGELFF
CDR3 DNA: TGTGCCAGCAGCCAGGCAAGGACCGGGGAGCTGTTTTTT

V gene: TRBV19
J gene: TRBJ1-2
CDR3 length: 14
D gene: -
clone size: once
CDR3 protein: CASSIAYGYYGYTF
CDR3 DNA: TGTGCCAGTAGTATAGCTTACGGTTACTATGGCTACACCTTC

V gene: TRBV5-4
J gene: TRBJ2-1
CDR3 length: 16
D gene: TRBD2
clone size: -
CDR3 protein: CASSPQPSGEYNEQFF
CDR3 DNA: TGTGCCAGCAGCCCCCAGCCCAGCGGGGAATACAATGAGCAGTTCTTC

V gene: TRBV2
J gene: TRBJ2-7
CDR3 length: 14
D gene: -
clone size: -
CDR3 protein: CASSRGISGYEQYF
CDR3 DNA: TGTGCCAGCAGCCGCGGGATCTCTGGGTACGAGCAGTACTTC

V gene: TRBV18
J gene: TRBJ1-5
CDR3 length: 15
D gene: -
clone size: once
CDR3 protein: CASSLQGYSNQPQHF
CDR3 DNA: TGTGCCAGCTCACTCCAGGGGTATAGCAATCAGCCCCAGCATTTT

V gene: TRBV6-6
J gene: TRBJ2-1
CDR3 length: 16
D gene: -
clone size: -
CDR3 protein: CASSYSRGIDNNEQFF
CDR3 DNA: TGTGCCAGCAGTTACTCACGGGGTATCGATAACAATGAGCAGTTCTTC

V gene: TRBV5-1
J gene: TRBJ2-2
CDR3 length: 17
D gene: TRBD1
clone size: -
CDR3 protein: CASSLAAGGANTGELFF
CDR3 DNA: TGCGCCAGCAGCTTGGCCGCAGGGGGCGCGAACACCGGGGAGCTGTTTTTT

V gene: TRBV11-2
J gene: TRBJ2-5
CDR3 length: 17
D gene: TRBD1
clone size: -
CDR3 protein: CASSDIGTGGNWETQYF
CDR3 DNA: TGTGCCAGCAGCGACATCGGGACAGGGGGTAATTGGGAGACCCAGTACTTC

V gene: TRBV28
J gene: TRBJ2-3
CDR3 length: 12
D gene: TRBD1
clone size: -
CDR3 protein: CASSAQGNTQYF
CDR3 DNA: TGTGCCAGCAGTGCACAGGGGAATACGCAGTATTTT

V gene: TRBV2
J gene: TRBJ2-1
CDR3 length: 14
D gene: TRBD2
clone size: few
CDR3 protein: CASTRAGGSDEQFF
CDR3 DNA: TGTGCCAGCACCCGAGCGGGGGGGAGTGATGAGCAGTTCTTC

V gene: TRBV7-9
J gene: TRBJ2-7
CDR3 length: 13
D gene: TRBD2
clone size: -
CDR3 protein: CASKNVGGDEQYF
CDR3 DNA: TGTGCCAGCAAAAACGTGGGGGGGGACGAGCAGTACTTC

V gene: TRBV5-6
J gene: TRBJ2-3
CDR3 length: 16
D gene: TRBD2
clone size: few
CDR3 protein: CASSLRLAGSTDTQYF
CDR3 DNA: TGTGCCAGCAGCTTGAGGCTAGCGGGGTCCACAGATACGCAGTATTTT

V gene: TRBV27
J gene: TRBJ2-2
CDR3 length: 15
D gene: TRBD1
clone size: -
CDR3 protein: CASKRERGRSGELFF
CDR3 DNA: TGTGCCAGCAAAAGAGAGAGGGGGCGATCCGGGGAGCTGTTTTTT

V gene: TRBV7-9
J gene: TRBJ1-2
CDR3 length: 16
D gene: -
clone size: -
CDR3 protein: CASSLVYPRVGYGYTF
CDR3 DNA: TGTGCCAGCAGCTTAGTTTATCCGAGGGTGGGGTATGGCTACACCTTC